This is a list of T cell receptor beta chains from one sample in a study of CD8+ T cells in alopecia areata. The method was immunoSEQ multiplex PCR; TCRdb's version includes in-frame clones alone and lacks a portion of them. The table has roughly 190,000 clones, about three fifths seen once; the top ten hold approximately 3.4%. The input for sequencing was CD4+ T cells sorted from blood, taken at week 4, from a patient treated with tofacitinib. These receptors were obtained from a human donor with alopecia areata. Each CDR3 is given with its conserved first and last residue. D genes are given only for firm matches. Expanded clones get a size class; other rows say once, few or many, or leave the size out.

j_call: TRBJ2-3; v_call: TRBV7-9; clone_size: once; d_call: NA; cdr3_aa: CASSLARWGDTQYF; cdr3_nt: TGTGCCAGCAGCTTAGCGAGATGGGGAGATACGCAGTATTTT
j_call: TRBJ2-3; v_call: TRBV5-4; clone_size: many; d_call: NA; cdr3_aa: CASIEGSTDTQYF; cdr3_nt: TGTGCCAGCATAGAGGGGAGCACAGATACGCAGTATTTT
j_call: TRBJ1-5; v_call: TRBV2; clone_size: NA; d_call: NA; cdr3_aa: CASSVGNQPQHF; cdr3_nt: TGTGCCAGCAGTGTGGGTAATCAGCCCCAGCATTTT
j_call: TRBJ2-3; v_call: TRBV6-6; clone_size: NA; d_call: NA; cdr3_aa: CASRSTDTQYF; cdr3_nt: TGTGCCAGCAGGAGCACAGATACGCAGTATTTT
j_call: TRBJ2-5; v_call: TRBV25-1; clone_size: NA; d_call: NA; cdr3_aa: CASRGPTERETQYF; cdr3_nt: TGTGCCAGCAGGGGCCCTACAGAGAGAGAGACCCAGTACTTC
j_call: TRBJ2-7; v_call: TRBV4-2; clone_size: few; d_call: NA; cdr3_aa: CASSQVRGRAGEQYF; cdr3_nt: TGTGCCAGCAGCCAAGTAAGGGGCAGGGCGGGAGAGCAGTACTTC
j_call: TRBJ2-3; v_call: TRBV20-1; clone_size: NA; d_call: NA; cdr3_aa: CSAQPGDTQYF; cdr3_nt: TGCAGTGCCCAACCGGGGGATACGCAGTATTTT
j_call: TRBJ1-5; v_call: TRBV15; clone_size: NA; d_call: NA; cdr3_aa: CGTAGNSNQPQHF; cdr3_nt: TGTGGGACGGCAGGGAATAGCAATCAGCCCCAGCATTTT
j_call: TRBJ1-5; v_call: TRBV5-1; clone_size: NA; d_call: TRBD1; cdr3_aa: CASSPGTGGGNQPQHF; cdr3_nt: TGCGCCAGCAGCCCCGGGACAGGGGGCGGCAATCAGCCCCAGCATTTT
j_call: TRBJ1-1; v_call: TRBV9; clone_size: NA; d_call: NA; cdr3_aa: CASSLTTGPMNTEAFF; cdr3_nt: TGTGCCAGCAGCCTCACGACGGGGCCGATGAACACTGAAGCTTTCTTT
j_call: TRBJ2-1; v_call: TRBV29-1; clone_size: once; d_call: TRBD2; cdr3_aa: CSVRRGDYNEQFF; cdr3_nt: TGCAGCGTTCGGCGGGGGGATTACAATGAGCAGTTCTTC
j_call: TRBJ1-2; v_call: TRBV14; clone_size: NA; d_call: TRBD1; cdr3_aa: CASSPGTGGYGGYTF; cdr3_nt: TGTGCCAGCAGCCCCGGGACAGGGGGCTACGGAGGCTACACCTTC
j_call: TRBJ1-2; v_call: TRBV30; clone_size: NA; d_call: NA; cdr3_aa: CAWSASVLANYGYTF; cdr3_nt: TGTGCCTGGAGCGCCTCAGTATTAGCTAACTATGGCTACACCTTC
j_call: TRBJ1-1; v_call: TRBV29-1; clone_size: once; d_call: TRBD1; cdr3_aa: CSVEGGQGTEAFF; cdr3_nt: TGCAGCGTTGAAGGTGGACAGGGGACTGAAGCTTTCTTT
j_call: TRBJ2-4; v_call: TRBV29-1; clone_size: once; d_call: NA; cdr3_aa: CSVGGNAKNIQYF; cdr3_nt: TGCAGCGTTGGAGGGAACGCCAAAAACATTCAGTACTTC
j_call: TRBJ2-5; v_call: TRBV5-6; clone_size: once; d_call: NA; cdr3_aa: CASSSPGETQYF; cdr3_nt: TGTGCCAGCAGCTCGCCTGGGGAGACCCAGTACTTC
j_call: TRBJ1-5; v_call: TRBV7-8; clone_size: NA; d_call: NA; cdr3_aa: CASSPFGNQPQHF; cdr3_nt: TGTGCCAGCAGCCCGTTCGGCAATCAGCCCCAGCATTTT
j_call: TRBJ1-2; v_call: TRBV30; clone_size: NA; d_call: NA; cdr3_aa: CAWSPQANYGYTF; cdr3_nt: TGTGCCTGGAGTCCCCAAGCTAACTATGGCTACACCTTC
j_call: TRBJ1-1; v_call: TRBV29-1; clone_size: NA; d_call: NA; cdr3_aa: CSGGGRMNTEAFF; cdr3_nt: TGCAGTGGCGGTGGGCGGATGAACACTGAAGCTTTCTTT
j_call: TRBJ2-5; v_call: TRBV7-6; clone_size: NA; d_call: TRBD1; cdr3_aa: CASSPDRETQYF; cdr3_nt: TGTGCCAGCAGCCCGGACAGGGAGACCCAGTACTTC
j_call: TRBJ1-1; v_call: TRBV30; clone_size: NA; d_call: NA; cdr3_aa: CAWKGRASAFF; cdr3_nt: TGTGCCTGGAAGGGCCGCGCCTCGGCTTTCTTT
j_call: TRBJ1-5; v_call: TRBV19; clone_size: few; d_call: TRBD1; cdr3_aa: CASSITGGNQPQHF; cdr3_nt: TGTGCCAGTAGTATCACAGGGGGCAATCAGCCCCAGCATTTT
j_call: TRBJ1-2; v_call: TRBV7-9; clone_size: few; d_call: NA; cdr3_aa: CASSPPGRGGPGYTF; cdr3_nt: TGTGCCAGCAGCCCCCCGGGAAGGGGGGGGCCTGGCTACACCTTC
j_call: TRBJ1-2; v_call: TRBV25-1; clone_size: NA; d_call: TRBD1; cdr3_aa: CASSDRGRYYGYTF; cdr3_nt: TGTGCCAGCAGTGACAGGGGGCGGTACTATGGCTACACCTTC
j_call: TRBJ2-1; v_call: TRBV7-2; clone_size: NA; d_call: TRBD2; cdr3_aa: CASSLEFGGGPYNEQFF; cdr3_nt: TGTGCCAGCAGCTTAGAGTTCGGGGGGGGCCCCTACAATGAGCAGTTCTTC
j_call: TRBJ1-3; v_call: TRBV29-1; clone_size: NA; d_call: NA; cdr3_aa: CSVEVVLNTIYF; cdr3_nt: TGCAGCGTCGAGGTGGTGCTCAACACCATATATTTT
j_call: TRBJ2-3; v_call: TRBV2; clone_size: NA; d_call: NA; cdr3_aa: CARNDRGRTDTQYF; cdr3_nt: TGTGCCAGGAACGATCGGGGCCGCACAGATACGCAGTATTTT
j_call: TRBJ1-2; v_call: TRBV25-1; clone_size: NA; d_call: NA; cdr3_aa: CASSDQGSGGYTF; cdr3_nt: TGTGCCAGCAGTGACCAGGGGTCGGGTGGCTACACCTTC
j_call: TRBJ2-1; v_call: TRBV6-5; clone_size: few; d_call: TRBD2; cdr3_aa: CASSYTRRTSRDEQFF; cdr3_nt: TGTGCCAGCAGTTACACGCGGCGGACTAGCCGTGATGAGCAGTTCTTC
j_call: TRBJ1-2; v_call: TRBV29-1; clone_size: NA; d_call: NA; cdr3_aa: CSARQGGYTF; cdr3_nt: TGCAGCGCCCGACAAGGTGGCTACACCTTC
j_call: TRBJ1-4; v_call: TRBV5-1; clone_size: NA; d_call: TRBD1; cdr3_aa: CASSLAGQGRELFF; cdr3_nt: TGCGCCAGCAGCTTGGCAGGACAGGGAAGGGAACTGTTTTTT
j_call: TRBJ1-6; v_call: TRBV4-1; clone_size: once; d_call: TRBD1; cdr3_aa: CASSHPQGTRSNSPLHF; cdr3_nt: TGCGCCAGCAGCCATCCACAGGGGACACGAAGTAATTCACCCCTCCACTTT
j_call: TRBJ2-1; v_call: TRBV9; clone_size: few; d_call: TRBD2; cdr3_aa: CASSPSGGAHEQFF; cdr3_nt: TGTGCCAGCAGCCCCAGCGGGGGGGCCCATGAGCAGTTCTTC
j_call: TRBJ1-4; v_call: TRBV27; clone_size: few; d_call: NA; cdr3_aa: CASSLSVGQGGEKLFF; cdr3_nt: TGTGCCAGCAGTTTATCGGTCGGGCAGGGAGGTGAAAAACTGTTTTTT
j_call: TRBJ1-6; v_call: TRBV25-1; clone_size: NA; d_call: NA; cdr3_aa: CASSSQEDSPLHF; cdr3_nt: TGTGCCAGCAGTTCGCAGGAGGATTCACCCCTCCACTTT
j_call: TRBJ1-3; v_call: TRBV25-1; clone_size: once; d_call: NA; cdr3_aa: CASSQGRVYF; cdr3_nt: TGTGCCAGCAGTCAAGGACGGGTATATTTT
j_call: TRBJ2-2; v_call: TRBV2; clone_size: NA; d_call: TRBD2; cdr3_aa: CASKSSGGDTGELFF; cdr3_nt: TGTGCCAGCAAGTCCAGCGGGGGCGACACCGGGGAGCTGTTTTTT
j_call: TRBJ1-1; v_call: TRBV30; clone_size: NA; d_call: TRBD1; cdr3_aa: CAWSVGDRVSTEAFF; cdr3_nt: TGTGCCTGGAGTGTGGGTGACAGGGTGAGCACTGAAGCTTTCTTT
j_call: TRBJ2-3; v_call: TRBV7-9; clone_size: NA; d_call: NA; cdr3_aa: CASSLLGRGDTDTQYF; cdr3_nt: TGTGCCAGCAGCTTATTGGGGCGAGGGGACACAGATACGCAGTATTTT
j_call: TRBJ2-3; v_call: TRBV29-1; clone_size: NA; d_call: NA; cdr3_aa: CSVEGRSTDTQYF; cdr3_nt: TGCAGCGTTGAAGGGCGCTCCACAGATACGCAGTATTTT
j_call: TRBJ1-6; v_call: TRBV7-2; clone_size: NA; d_call: NA; cdr3_aa: CASSLARGSYNSPLHF; cdr3_nt: TGTGCCAGCAGCTTAGCAAGGGGCTCCTATAATTCACCCCTCCACTTT
j_call: TRBJ2-5; v_call: TRBV7-2; clone_size: NA; d_call: NA; cdr3_aa: CASSSSLFQETQYF; cdr3_nt: TGTGCCAGCAGCTCTAGCCTGTTCCAAGAGACCCAGTACTTC